This is a list of T cell receptor beta chains from one sample in a study of shared clonotypes between healthy human individuals. Sequencing used immunoSEQ multiplex PCR; TCRdb keeps in-frame clones, though not all of them. The sample includes roughly 680,000 clones, about two thirds of them seen just once. Sample: memory CD4+ T cells sorted from blood. The receptors were sampled from a woman aged 25 to 45 in good health. CDR3s include the opening cysteine and the closing phenylalanine or tryptophan. The order of the fields is D gene, clone size, J gene, V gene, CDR3 protein, CDR3 DNA. A D gene is named only where the DNA matches it firmly. A row's size may be missing; if present it is once, few, many or a size class.

d_gene: TRBD2
abundance: NA
j_gene: TRBJ2-1
v_gene: TRBV28
CDR3aa: CASSPGLAGWHNEQFF
CDR3nt: TGTGCCAGCAGTCCGGGACTAGCGGGTTGGCATAATGAGCAGTTCTTC

d_gene: TRBD1
abundance: NA
j_gene: TRBJ1-1
v_gene: TRBV28
CDR3aa: CASSSGGAGNTEAFF
CDR3nt: TGTGCCAGCAGCTCAGGGGGCGCAGGGAACACTGAAGCTTTCTTT

d_gene: TRBD1
abundance: few
j_gene: TRBJ2-1
v_gene: TRBV6-5
CDR3aa: CASREQGATGNEQFF
CDR3nt: TGTGCCAGCAGGGAACAGGGGGCTACGGGGAATGAGCAGTTCTTC

d_gene: NA
abundance: NA
j_gene: TRBJ2-1
v_gene: TRBV28
CDR3aa: CASRIQNNEQFF
CDR3nt: TGTGCCAGCCGAATACAGAACAATGAGCAGTTCTTC

d_gene: TRBD1
abundance: NA
j_gene: TRBJ2-7
v_gene: TRBV27
CDR3aa: CASSLSGGLWQGAGEQYF
CDR3nt: TGTGCCAGCAGTTTATCGGGGGGCCTCTGGCAGGGGGCAGGCGAGCAGTACTTC

d_gene: NA
abundance: NA
j_gene: TRBJ1-2
v_gene: TRBV29-1
CDR3aa: CSVNQGGDGYTF
CDR3nt: TGCAGCGTGAACCAGGGAGGGGATGGCTACACCTTC

d_gene: NA
abundance: NA
j_gene: TRBJ1-2
v_gene: TRBV2
CDR3aa: CASSEFVWGYTF
CDR3nt: TGTGCCAGCAGTGAATTCGTCTGGGGCTACACCTTC

d_gene: NA
abundance: NA
j_gene: TRBJ1-2
v_gene: TRBV11-2
CDR3aa: CASRPVGGSYGYTF
CDR3nt: TGTGCCAGCAGACCCGTTGGGGGAAGCTATGGCTACACCTTC

d_gene: NA
abundance: few
j_gene: TRBJ2-7
v_gene: TRBV5-4
CDR3aa: CASSLGGASTYEQYF
CDR3nt: TGTGCCAGCAGCTTGGGCGGGGCATCCACCTACGAGCAGTACTTC

d_gene: NA
abundance: once
j_gene: TRBJ1-5
v_gene: TRBV19
CDR3aa: CASSIFGGGGQPQHF
CDR3nt: TGTGCCAGTAGTATCTTCGGGGGAGGAGGGCAGCCCCAGCATTTT

d_gene: NA
abundance: NA
j_gene: TRBJ2-3
v_gene: TRBV28
CDR3aa: CASSFDRGDTQYF
CDR3nt: TGTGCCAGCAGTTTCGACCGGGGAGATACGCAGTATTTT

d_gene: TRBD1
abundance: few
j_gene: TRBJ1-5
v_gene: TRBV19
CDR3aa: CASSPSWTGRQPQHF
CDR3nt: TGTGCCAGTAGCCCCTCCTGGACAGGACGTCAGCCCCAGCATTTT

d_gene: NA
abundance: NA
j_gene: TRBJ1-2
v_gene: TRBV6-5
CDR3aa: CASSYLGASLNYGYTF
CDR3nt: TGTGCCAGCAGTTACCTGGGGGCGAGTTTGAACTATGGCTACACCTTC

d_gene: NA
abundance: once
j_gene: TRBJ2-5
v_gene: TRBV9
CDR3aa: CASSVGRGSRGVETQYF
CDR3nt: TGTGCCAGCAGCGTAGGGAGGGGGTCGAGGGGAGTAGAGACCCAGTACTTC

d_gene: NA
abundance: NA
j_gene: TRBJ2-5
v_gene: TRBV2
CDR3aa: CASSETASLETQYF
CDR3nt: TGTGCCAGCAGTGAAACGGCTAGCTTGGAGACCCAGTACTTC

d_gene: NA
abundance: NA
j_gene: TRBJ1-1
v_gene: TRBV5-1
CDR3aa: CASSFQGTNTEAFF
CDR3nt: TGCGCCAGCAGCTTTCAGGGTACAAACACTGAAGCTTTCTTT

d_gene: NA
abundance: NA
j_gene: TRBJ1-2
v_gene: TRBV2
CDR3aa: CASSGDGYGYTF
CDR3nt: TGTGCCAGCAGTGGGGACGGCTATGGCTACACCTTC

d_gene: NA
abundance: once
j_gene: TRBJ2-1
v_gene: TRBV5-1
CDR3aa: CASSWGDRSYNEQFF
CDR3nt: TGCGCCAGCAGCTGGGGGGACAGATCTTACAATGAGCAGTTCTTC

d_gene: NA
abundance: NA
j_gene: TRBJ2-4
v_gene: TRBV30
CDR3aa: CAWGAVAKNIQYF
CDR3nt: TGTGCCTGGGGGGCGGTGGCCAAAAACATTCAGTACTTC

d_gene: NA
abundance: few
j_gene: TRBJ2-2
v_gene: TRBV27
CDR3aa: CASAQVNTGELFF
CDR3nt: TGTGCCAGCGCCCAAGTGAACACCGGGGAGCTGTTTTTT

d_gene: NA
abundance: NA
j_gene: TRBJ2-2
v_gene: TRBV2
CDR3aa: CASRKLQGNTGELFF
CDR3nt: TGTGCCAGCAGGAAACTACAGGGGAACACCGGGGAGCTGTTTTTT

d_gene: TRBD2
abundance: NA
j_gene: TRBJ2-6
v_gene: TRBV15
CDR3aa: CATSRGTSVNSGANVLTF
CDR3nt: TGTGCCACCAGCAGAGGGACTAGCGTCAACTCTGGGGCCAACGTCCTGACTTTC

d_gene: NA
abundance: few
j_gene: TRBJ2-5
v_gene: TRBV7-2
CDR3aa: CASSEQGARSQYF
CDR3nt: TGTGCCAGCAGCGAGCAGGGTGCTCGGTCCCAGTACTTC

d_gene: NA
abundance: NA
j_gene: TRBJ2-2
v_gene: TRBV5-1
CDR3aa: CASSLVGTGELFF
CDR3nt: TGCGCCAGCAGCTTGGTGGGCACCGGGGAGCTGTTTTTT

d_gene: TRBD2
abundance: NA
j_gene: TRBJ2-3
v_gene: TRBV7-8
CDR3aa: CASSLTSGAPGTQYF
CDR3nt: TGTGCCAGCAGCTTGACTAGCGGGGCGCCGGGTACGCAGTATTTT

d_gene: TRBD2
abundance: NA
j_gene: TRBJ2-5
v_gene: TRBV5-1
CDR3aa: CASSGLAQETQYF
CDR3nt: TGCGCCAGCAGCGGACTAGCGCAAGAGACCCAGTACTTC

d_gene: TRBD2
abundance: NA
j_gene: TRBJ2-7
v_gene: TRBV28
CDR3aa: CASSKGRGARYEQYF
CDR3nt: TGTGCCAGCAGTAAAGGGCGGGGGGCGCGTTACGAGCAGTACTTC

d_gene: TRBD2
abundance: NA
j_gene: TRBJ2-7
v_gene: TRBV19
CDR3aa: CASSPGTSGKNEQYF
CDR3nt: TGTGCCAGTAGTCCCGGGACTAGCGGGAAGAACGAGCAGTACTTC

d_gene: TRBD2
abundance: NA
j_gene: TRBJ2-7
v_gene: TRBV28
CDR3aa: CASSPHTSGTFEQYF
CDR3nt: TGTGCCAGCAGTCCCCATACTAGCGGGACTTTTGAGCAGTACTTC

d_gene: TRBD2
abundance: NA
j_gene: TRBJ2-3
v_gene: TRBV4-1
CDR3aa: CASSQVLAGDTQYF
CDR3nt: TGCGCCAGCAGCCAAGTTCTAGCGGGAGATACGCAGTATTTT

d_gene: NA
abundance: NA
j_gene: TRBJ1-5
v_gene: TRBV6-1
CDR3aa: CASSEVGGSQPQHF
CDR3nt: TGTGCCAGCAGTGAAGTGGGCGGTAGTCAGCCCCAGCATTTT

d_gene: NA
abundance: NA
j_gene: TRBJ2-7
v_gene: TRBV6-1
CDR3aa: CASSDSTISVWEQYF
CDR3nt: TGTGCCAGCAGTGATTCGACTATATCGGTTTGGGAGCAGTACTTC

d_gene: NA
abundance: once
j_gene: TRBJ1-5
v_gene: TRBV21-1
CDR3aa: CASSKGISGGTQPQHF
CDR3nt: TGTGCCAGCAGCAAAGGAATTTCGGGGGGAACTCAGCCCCAGCATTTT

d_gene: TRBD2
abundance: NA
j_gene: TRBJ2-5
v_gene: TRBV27
CDR3aa: CASSTRTSGKETQYF
CDR3nt: TGTGCCAGCAGTACACGGACTAGCGGCAAAGAGACCCAGTACTTC

d_gene: NA
abundance: NA
j_gene: TRBJ1-2
v_gene: TRBV28
CDR3aa: CASSLGRGYGYTF
CDR3nt: TGTGCCAGCAGTTTAGGCCGAGGGTATGGCTACACCTTC

d_gene: NA
abundance: NA
j_gene: TRBJ1-5
v_gene: TRBV15
CDR3aa: CATSRDPLKTSNQPQHF
CDR3nt: TGTGCCACCAGCAGAGATCCCCTTAAGACTAGCAATCAGCCCCAGCATTTT

d_gene: NA
abundance: once
j_gene: TRBJ2-1
v_gene: TRBV30
CDR3aa: CAWSVQSGHNEQFF
CDR3nt: TGTGCCTGGAGTGTACAAAGCGGTCACAATGAGCAGTTCTTC

d_gene: NA
abundance: NA
j_gene: TRBJ1-1
v_gene: TRBV5-1
CDR3aa: CASSFGHTGLAQPEAFF
CDR3nt: TGCGCCAGCAGCTTTGGGCATACAGGGTTAGCCCAGCCTGAAGCTTTCTTT

d_gene: NA
abundance: many
j_gene: TRBJ2-6
v_gene: TRBV25-1
CDR3aa: CASSADRYSGANVLTF
CDR3nt: TGTGCCAGCAGTGCCGACAGGTACTCTGGGGCCAACGTCCTGACTTTC

d_gene: TRBD1
abundance: once
j_gene: TRBJ1-5
v_gene: TRBV29-1
CDR3aa: CSVATGGYDQPQHF
CDR3nt: TGCAGCGTGGCAACAGGGGGCTACGATCAGCCCCAGCATTTT

d_gene: NA
abundance: NA
j_gene: TRBJ2-2
v_gene: TRBV7-3
CDR3aa: CASSLMGSGNTGELFF
CDR3nt: TGTGCCAGCAGCTTAATGGGTAGCGGGAACACCGGGGAGCTGTTTTTT

d_gene: TRBD2
abundance: NA
j_gene: TRBJ2-1
v_gene: TRBV10-3
CDR3aa: CAISRGSSGSSEQFF
CDR3nt: TGTGCCATCAGTCGTGGTAGTAGCGGGAGTTCTGAGCAGTTCTTC

d_gene: TRBD2
abundance: NA
j_gene: TRBJ2-1
v_gene: TRBV19
CDR3aa: CASSQLADINEQFF
CDR3nt: TGTGCCAGTAGTCAACTAGCGGACATCAATGAGCAGTTCTTC

d_gene: TRBD2
abundance: few
j_gene: TRBJ2-5
v_gene: TRBV9
CDR3aa: CASSGGAGAHQETQYF
CDR3nt: TGTGCCAGCAGCGGTGGAGCGGGAGCCCACCAAGAGACCCAGTACTTC

d_gene: NA
abundance: NA
j_gene: TRBJ2-7
v_gene: TRBV2
CDR3aa: CASSEDSGLVYEQYF
CDR3nt: TGTGCCAGCAGTGAGGATAGCGGCCTTGTTTACGAGCAGTACTTC

d_gene: TRBD1
abundance: NA
j_gene: TRBJ1-1
v_gene: TRBV6-5
CDR3aa: CASSKTGENTEAFF
CDR3nt: TGTGCCAGCAGTAAGACAGGGGAGAACACTGAAGCTTTCTTT

d_gene: NA
abundance: NA
j_gene: TRBJ1-2
v_gene: TRBV7-8
CDR3aa: CASSLEGLRGYTF
CDR3nt: TGTGCCAGCAGCTTAGAGGGCCTAAGAGGCTACACCTTC

d_gene: NA
abundance: few
j_gene: TRBJ1-5
v_gene: TRBV30
CDR3aa: CAWSVVGSNQPQHF
CDR3nt: TGTGCCTGGAGTGTGGTTGGTAGCAATCAGCCCCAGCATTTT

d_gene: TRBD1
abundance: NA
j_gene: TRBJ1-3
v_gene: TRBV2
CDR3aa: CASSAGTVGYTIYF
CDR3nt: TGTGCCAGCAGCGCCGGGACAGTCGGGTACACCATATATTTT

d_gene: NA
abundance: NA
j_gene: TRBJ2-1
v_gene: TRBV4-2
CDR3aa: CASSQDGIWGEQFF
CDR3nt: TGTGCCAGCAGCCAAGACGGGATTTGGGGTGAGCAGTTCTTC

d_gene: TRBD1
abundance: NA
j_gene: TRBJ1-2
v_gene: TRBV2
CDR3aa: CASSVSGQGASGYTF
CDR3nt: TGTGCCAGCAGTGTCTCTGGACAGGGGGCGAGTGGCTACACCTTC

d_gene: TRBD2
abundance: once
j_gene: TRBJ2-7
v_gene: TRBV27
CDR3aa: CASSPPSREGRYEQYF
CDR3nt: TGTGCCAGCAGTCCTCCCTCCCGGGAGGGCCGATACGAGCAGTACTTC

d_gene: NA
abundance: NA
j_gene: TRBJ2-3
v_gene: TRBV5-6
CDR3aa: CASSLDLQRGDTQYF
CDR3nt: TGTGCCAGCAGCTTGGACCTCCAACGGGGGGATACGCAGTATTTT